This T cell receptor beta chain was retrieved from a study of siplizumab effects on memory and regulatory T cells. The assay was immunoSEQ multiplex PCR, and TCRdb's table has in-frame clones only and misses some. This sample has tens of thousands of clones, with more than 80% found just once. Points on this clone: Its specificity is not known.

The V gene end was trimmed by 3 bases and the J gene end by 3 bases; junction bases not matched to a gene: 2. Germline V gene sequence: CDR1 LGHNT, CDR2 FRNRAP. This CDR3 is built from 16 residues. Overall study findings and caveats: The authors mapped only a minor fraction of alloreactive clones to unstimulated subsets. Significantly reduced by siplizumab was the cumulative frequency of alloreactive sequences, namely those traceable to unstimulated CD4+ memory cells. Memory cells seemed less diverse than naive T cells, which seemed major alloresponse contributors. No functional test confirmed suppression by proliferating siplizumab-culture Tregs.

What was sequenced was CD8+ T cells sorted from blood. The V call is TRBV12-5, the J call TRBJ2-2; 12 nucleotides align to TRBD2. The sequence was obtained from a human donor in good health. CDR3 region: CASGLRLAGDTGELFF. The DNA for the CDR3 is TGTGCTAGTGGTTTACGACTAGCGGGGGACACCGGGGAGCTGTTTTTT.